The text below deals with one T cell receptor (beta chain). Within the sample, other DNA sequences also encode this same CDR3. The sample comes from a study of T cell responses to AZD1222 COVID-19 vaccine. Germline V gene lookup returns CDR1 LNHDA and CDR2 SQIVND (reference sequence). Trimming removed 5 bases at V and 0 bases at J, with 7 bases between. The CDR3 totals 13 residues. Repertoires were generated with immunoSEQ multiplex PCR, while TCRdb's copy carries only in-frame clones and drops some. The sample consists of some 150,000 clones, roughly 90% of them appearing once. The sequence derives from an adult in good health. Here the sequenced sample was peripheral blood, taken on day 0 of AZD1222 vaccination. The chain employs TRBV19 and TRBJ1-1; D remains unclear. For the CDR3, the DNA is TGTGCCAGTAGTCCCTACATGAACACTGAAGCTTTCTTT. Its protein product is CASSPYMNTEAFF.